The 28 T cell receptor beta chains reported below all come from one sample, sequenced in a study of blood T cell repertoires in COVID-19. Repertoires were generated with immunoSEQ multiplex PCR, while TCRdb's copy carries only in-frame clones and drops some. Here the sample spans about 250,000 clones, 60% to 75% being singletons. Sequencing was done on a sample of peripheral blood. The origin of the receptors is a woman aged 80 or over with acute or convalescent COVID-19.

The rearrangement links TRBV5-1 to TRBJ1-2; 7 nucleotides align to TRBD1. The CDR3 is 15 residues long. Per germline, CDR1 SGHRS and CDR2 YFSETQ. J lost 4 bases, V lost 5 bases, and 11 bases had no gene match. Here the CDR3 DNA reads TGCGCCAGCAGTCGAGGGGGCGAGGGTGGCTATGGCTACACCTTC. Amino acid sequence: CASSRGGEGGYGYTF.

The chain is built from TRBV14 and TRBJ2-3, with D possibly TRBD2 on 6 matching bases. CDR1 SGHDN and CDR2 FVKESK come from the germline V gene. V lost 1 base, J lost 0 bases, and 8 bases lay in between. There are 15 residues in the CDR3. The CDR3 loop is CASSQVLASTDTQYF. CDR3 DNA sequence: TGTGCCAGCAGCCAAGTACTAGCCAGCACAGATACGCAGTATTTT.

The chain links TRBV19 to TRBJ2-1; 7 bases match TRBD2. The trim removed 5 bases at V and 4 bases at J, leaving 14 bases unmatched. From germline, CDR1 is LNHDA and CDR2 SQIVND (reference sequence). The CDR3 is 17 amino acids. Here the CDR3 DNA reads TGTGCCAGTAGTTCGCGAGTTTGGCGGGAGAGGTACAATGAGCAGTTCTTC. Its translation: CASSSRVWRERYNEQFF.

This chain uses TRBV5-1 with TRBJ2-7; TRBD1 aligns across 12 bases. Unmatched junction bases numbered 5, after V lost 5 bases and J lost 2 bases. Germline V gene lookup returns CDR1 SGHRS and CDR2 YFSETQ. This CDR3 region has 15 residues. CDR3 coding DNA: TGCGCCAGCAGATCGGGACAGGGGGCACCCTACGAGCAGTACTTC. This gives the protein CASRSGQGAPYEQYF.

A few counts support this clone. The chain couples TRBV13 to TRBJ2-1; tentatively, D is TRBD1 (5 bases). Germline values: CDR1 PRHDT, CDR2 FYEKMQ (reference sequence). The CDR3 spans 16 residues. Trimming pared 4 bases from V and 0 bases from J, leaving 13 bases between. The CDR3 spells CASSSDRYSSYNEQFF. CDR3 sequence (DNA): TGTGCCAGCAGCTCCGACAGATATAGCTCCTACAATGAGCAGTTCTTC.

In this sample, this clone turned up a few times. The chain links TRBV5-1 to TRBJ1-1, with unresolved D. The V end lost 2 bases, the J end lost 0 bases, and 8 bases lay between the germline ends. Germline CDR1 SGHRS, CDR2 YFSETQ. This CDR3 region has 14 residues. The CDR3 loop is CASSFLEMNTEAFF. The CDR3 DNA sequence: TGCGCCAGCAGCTTTTTAGAAATGAACACTGAAGCTTTCTTT.

The chain combines TRBV11-2 with TRBJ2-6, with D uncertain. CDR1 is SGHAT, CDR2 FQNNGV, per germline. This CDR3 region has 15 residues. Trimming pared 0 bases from V and 0 bases from J, leaving 3 bases between. CDR3 residues: CASSLDYSGANVLTF. The CDR3 DNA sequence: TGTGCCAGCAGCTTAGATTACTCTGGGGCCAACGTCCTGACTTTC.

The chain links TRBV6-5 to TRBJ2-7; 12 nucleotides align to TRBD2. Germline assignment: CDR1 MNHEY and CDR2 SVGAGI. V shed 8 bases and J 0 bases; nucleotides not matched to a gene: 5. This CDR3 comprises 15 residues. The CDR3 protein is CASGTSGRSSYEQYF. CDR3 sequence (DNA): TGTGCCAGCGGGACTAGCGGGCGAAGCTCCTACGAGCAGTACTTC.

The chain couples TRBV5-1 to TRBJ2-1, with 10 bases that match TRBD2. In germline, CDR1 is SGHRS, CDR2 YFSETQ. V gave up 0 bases and J gave up 9 bases; unmatched junction bases: 9. The CDR3 is made up of 16 amino acids. The CDR3, as DNA: TGCGCCAGCAGCTTGGCCCCAGCGGGGGGGTCAACTGAGCAGTTCTTC. Translating it yields CASSLAPAGGSTEQFF. Looking up the rest from reference TRBV5-1 and TRBJ2-1 gives the full variable domain: KAGVTQTPRYLIKTRGQQVTLSCSPISGHRSVSWYQQTPGQGLQFLFEYFSETQRNKGNFPGRFSGRQFSNSRSEMNVSTLELGDSALYLCASSLAPAGGSTEQFFGPGTRLTVL.

The chain carries TRBV6-5 and TRBJ1-4; no definite D call. Looked up from germline, CDR1 is MNHEY and CDR2 is SVGAGI. The CDR3 covers 14 residues. The ends were cut back, 7 bases at V and 8 bases at J, with 17 bases in the middle. CDR3 amino acids: CASNEGGVKEKLFF. Here the CDR3 DNA reads TGTGCCAGCAACGAAGGCGGGGTTAAGGAAAAACTGTTTTTT.

The V gene is TRBV5-1, the J gene TRBJ1-1; TRBD1 might be the D (6 bases). The CDR3 length is 15 residues. Per germline, CDR1 SGHRS and CDR2 YFSETQ. Trimming pared 0 bases from V and 1 base from J, leaving 10 bases between. CDR3 sequence: CASSLAQGQNTEAFF. In DNA form, the CDR3 reads TGCGCCAGCAGCTTGGCACAGGGTCAGAACACTGAAGCTTTCTTT.

V gene TRBV5-1 combines with J gene TRBJ1-4; 7 nucleotides agree with TRBD1. Germline loops: CDR1 SGHRS, CDR2 YFSETQ. V was pared by 4 bases and J by 8 bases, with 14 bases of the junction left unmatched. The length of the CDR3 is 16 residues. DNA for the CDR3: TGCGCCAGCAGCAACAATGAAGGGGGCCCAGGGGAAAAACTGTTTTTT. Its protein product is CASSNNEGGPGEKLFF.

The rearrangement joins TRBV5-5 to TRBJ2-3; 13 bases align to TRBD2. The CDR3 totals 16 residues. Germline assignment: CDR1 SGHKS and CDR2 YYEKEE (reference sequence). J gave up 6 bases and V 0 bases, and 4 bases lay outside the gene matches. This CDR3 reads CASSLATSGRVDTQYF. The CDR3 DNA reads TGTGCCAGCAGCTTGGCTACTAGCGGGAGGGTGGATACGCAGTATTTT.

J is TRBJ1-5 and V is TRBV3-1 (or the pseudogene TRBV3-2); 9 bases map to TRBD1. Germline trimming cut 4 bases from V and 1 base from J; bases unmatched to any gene: 11. Germline V gene lookup returns CDR1 LGHDT and CDR2 YNNKEL (reference sequence). This CDR3 region has 18 residues. CDR3 sequence reads: CASSPTGGGTGSNQPQHF. The DNA for the CDR3 is TGTGCCAGCAGCCCCACCGGCGGGGGGACAGGGAGCAATCAGCCCCAGCATTTT.

This rearrangement joins TRBV21-1 to TRBJ2-7; TRBD2, the table's D call, lacks a check against the DNA. TRBV21-1 is shown as a pseudogene. The CDR3 extends over 16 amino acids. The CDR3 loop is CASFRERMEKPYEQYF. The CDR3 region has the DNA TGTGCCAGCTTCCGGGAGCGTATGGAAAAGCCCTACGAGCAGTACTTC.

The chain links TRBV4-3 to TRBJ2-7, with D perhaps TRBD1 (6 bases). Germline values: CDR1 LGHNA, CDR2 YSLEER. The V end was cut by 4 bases, the J end by 2 bases, with 15 bases between. The CDR3 runs to 15 residues. The CDR3 reads CASSRPFWGPYEQYF. As DNA, the CDR3 is TGCGCCAGCAGCCGGCCTTTTTGGGGGCCCTACGAGCAGTACTTC.

The chain carries TRBV7-6 and TRBJ1-2; maybe TRBD1 (5 bases). Looked up from germline, CDR1 is SGHVS and CDR2 is FNYEAQ. CDR3 length: 19 amino acids. V was trimmed by 0 bases and J by 0 bases, leaving 20 bases between them. CDR3 nucleotide sequence: TGTGCCAGCAGCTTAGCGCTAGGGGAGGGCCCAGGAGCTAACTATGGCTACACCTTC. It encodes CASSLALGEGPGANYGYTF.

This chain connects TRBV4-2 to TRBJ1-5, with D unclear. This CDR3 comprises 16 residues. From germline, CDR1 is LGHNA and CDR2 YNFKEQ. With 0 bases removed from V and 0 bases from J, the gap between germline ends came to 9 bases. In DNA, the CDR3 is TGTGCCAGCAGCCAAGATGCGGCGGGTAGCAATCAGCCCCAGCATTTT. It specifies CASSQDAAGSNQPQHF.

J is TRBJ1-5 and V is TRBV19; D may be TRBD1 (5 bases). Germline CDR1 and CDR2: LNHDA and SQIVND (reference sequence). The V end was cut by 5 bases, the J end by 11 bases, with 19 bases between. This CDR3 has 14 amino acids. The CDR3 reads CASSAAGYLIAQHF. The CDR3 DNA is TGTGCCAGTAGTGCTGCAGGGTACCTAATTGCCCAGCATTTT.

The V gene is TRBV9, the J gene TRBJ2-1, with 9 bases fitting TRBD2. J gave up 3 bases and V 1 base, and 2 bases lay outside the gene matches. CDR1 and CDR2 (germline): SGDLS, YYNGEE. The CDR3 extends over 15 amino acids. CDR3 region: CASSVSTSGYNEQFF. As DNA, the CDR3 is TGTGCCAGCAGCGTATCGACTAGCGGCTACAATGAGCAGTTCTTC.

The chain combines TRBV2 with TRBJ2-7; perhaps TRBD1 as D (7 bases). This CDR3 comprises 12 residues. Trimming cost V 6 bases and J 7 bases, with 13 bases left between them. The germline CDR1 and CDR2 sequences are SNHLY and FYNNEI. The CDR3 sequence is CASSDRAGEQYF. In nucleotides, the CDR3 is TGTGCCAGCAGCGACAGGGCGGGGGAGCAGTACTTC.

Many counts were recorded for this clone. V is TRBV6-1 and J is TRBJ2-3; no clear D gene. The V end lost 2 bases, the J end lost 9 bases, and 12 bases lay between the germline ends. Germline CDR1 is MNHNS and CDR2 is SASEGT. This CDR3 has 13 amino acids. Here the CDR3 DNA reads TGTGCCAGCAGTGAACCCCAATTAGTCACGCAGTATTTT. It yields the protein CASSEPQLVTQYF.

This clone showed up just once. The genes are TRBV7-8 and TRBJ1-2, with D possibly being TRBD1 (5 bases). V dropped 1 base and J dropped 6 bases, with 9 bases sitting between them. This CDR3 region has 13 residues. Germline V CDR1 and CDR2: SGHVS, FQNEAQ. The CDR3 DNA sequence: TGTGCCAGCAGCTTAGGTCGGGGGAATGGCTACACCTTC. This encodes CASSLGRGNGYTF. Full variable domain (outside the CDR3, taken from reference TRBV7-8 and TRBJ1-2): GAGVSQSPRYKVAKRGQDVALRCDPISGHVSLFWYQQALGQGPEFLTYFQNEAQLDKSGLPSDRFFAERPEGSVSTLKIQRTQQEDSAVYLCASSLGRGNGYTFGSGTRLTVV.

The chain employs TRBV19 and TRBJ2-5; 9 bases are a match to TRBD2. The ends lost 1 base at V and 5 bases at J; junction bases unmatched: 5. This CDR3 has 15 amino acids. Germline V gene data show CDR1 as LNHDA and CDR2 as SQIVND (reference sequence). CDR3 nucleotides: TGTGCCAGTAGTATAGCGCGGGGGGGCGGTGAGACCCAGTACTTC. It specifies CASSIARGGGETQYF.

Notes on this clone: The sample holds other DNA sequences that translate to the same CDR3. The J gene is TRBJ1-1, the V gene TRBV12-3 or TRBV12-4, with TRBD1 as a possible D gene (5 bases). This CDR3 comprises 13 residues. Trimming pared 4 bases from V and 0 bases from J, leaving 6 bases between. CDR3 region: CASSYRLNTEAFF. The CDR3, as DNA: TGTGCCAGCAGTTACAGGTTGAACACTGAAGCTTTCTTT.

The chain recombines TRBV5-6 with TRBJ2-3; D is unclear. Germline assignment: CDR1 SGHDT and CDR2 YYEEEE. The CDR3 loop spans 16 amino acids. Trimming shortened V by 0 bases and J by 0 bases, and 11 bases separated the two germline ends. CDR3 bases: TGTGCCAGCAGCTTGGGACCGGAGAGTAGCACAGATACGCAGTATTTT. Translated: CASSLGPESSTDTQYF.

The gene calls are TRBV21-1 and TRBJ1-1. TRBV21-1 is marked as a pseudogene. The CDR3 has 15 amino acids. The CDR3 nucleotides are TGTGCCAGCAGCAAAGGTTCGGTTATGAACACTGAAGCTTTCTTT. Its translation is CASSKGSVMNTEAFF.

Ten or more counts support this clone. The rearrangement uses TRBV5-1 and TRBJ2-2; 9 nucleotides align to TRBD1. The germline gives CDR1 SGHRS, CDR2 YFSETQ. The CDR3 totals 18 residues. Trimming cost V 0 bases and J 1 base; bases outside gene matches: 7. The CDR3 protein is CASSLVGQGWGNTGELFF. Here the CDR3 DNA reads TGCGCCAGCAGCTTGGTCGGACAGGGGTGGGGGAACACCGGGGAGCTGTTTTTT.